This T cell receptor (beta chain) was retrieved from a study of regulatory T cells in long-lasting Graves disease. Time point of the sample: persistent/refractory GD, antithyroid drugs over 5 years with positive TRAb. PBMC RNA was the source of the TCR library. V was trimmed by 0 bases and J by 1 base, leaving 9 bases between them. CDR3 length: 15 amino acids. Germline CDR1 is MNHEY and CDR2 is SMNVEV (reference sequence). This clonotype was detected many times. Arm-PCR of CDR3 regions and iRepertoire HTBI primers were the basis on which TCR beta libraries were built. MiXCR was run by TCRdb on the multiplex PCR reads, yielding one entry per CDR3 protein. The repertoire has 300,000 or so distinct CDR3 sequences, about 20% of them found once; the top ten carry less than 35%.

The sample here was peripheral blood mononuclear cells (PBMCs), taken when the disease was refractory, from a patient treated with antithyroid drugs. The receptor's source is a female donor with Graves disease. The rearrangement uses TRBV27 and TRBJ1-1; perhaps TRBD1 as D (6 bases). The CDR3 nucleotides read TGTGCCAGCAGTTTATCACGGACAGCGAACACTGAAGCTTTCTTT. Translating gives CASSLSRTANTEAFF.